This T cell receptor (beta chain) was found in a study of blood T cell repertoires in COVID-19. Turning to the study itself: Collection of acute and convalescent COVID-19 samples took place in the United States, Italy and Spain.

CDR1 is SGHNT, CDR2 YYREEE, per germline (reference sequence). V lost 2 bases and J 7 bases, leaving 6 bases between the germline ends. The CDR3 consists of 12 residues. This clone was picked up one time. Each participant's cohort was designated according to participant-reported clinical history. Clones were sequenced by immunoSEQ multiplex PCR, and TCRdb holds only the in-frame ones, with some missing. The data show 250,000 to 400,000 clones, 70% to 90% seen once. The specimen sequenced was PBMCs or T cells enriched from blood (not recorded which). The genes are TRBV5-4 and TRBJ2-2; no clear D gene. This clonotype was obtained from a woman between 25 and 40 years old who had recovered from COVID-19. This CDR3 reads CASSLFNGELFF. CDR3 DNA: TGTGCCAGCAGCTTATTCAACGGGGAGCTGTTTTTT.